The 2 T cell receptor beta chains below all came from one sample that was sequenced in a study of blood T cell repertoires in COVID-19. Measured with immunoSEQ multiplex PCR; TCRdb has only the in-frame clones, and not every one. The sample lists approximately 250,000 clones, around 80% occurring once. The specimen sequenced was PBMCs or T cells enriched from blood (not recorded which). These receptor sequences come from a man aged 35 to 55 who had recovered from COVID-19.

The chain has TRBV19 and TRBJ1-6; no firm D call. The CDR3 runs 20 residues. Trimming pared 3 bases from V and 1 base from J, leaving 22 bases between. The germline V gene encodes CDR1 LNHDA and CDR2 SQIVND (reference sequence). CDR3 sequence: CASSITGVENGRSYNSPLHF. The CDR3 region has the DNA TGTGCCAGTAGTATCACCGGGGTAGAAAATGGTCGTTCCTATAATTCACCCCTCCACTTT.

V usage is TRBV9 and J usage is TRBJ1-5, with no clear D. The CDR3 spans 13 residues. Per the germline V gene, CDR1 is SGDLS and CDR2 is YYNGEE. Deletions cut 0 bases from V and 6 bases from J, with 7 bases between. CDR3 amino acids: CASSVDYSQPQHF. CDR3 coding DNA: TGTGCCAGCAGCGTAGATTACTCTCAGCCCCAGCATTTT.